This TCR beta chain was found in a study of T-cell memory formation after mild COVID-19. Germline lookup yields CDR1 SGHRS and CDR2 YFSETQ. The length of the CDR3 is 15 residues. Trimming removed 0 bases at V and 2 bases at J, with 6 bases between. Study results and caveats: Pre-infection memory contained some responding clones, which suggested that cross-reactive memory had joined.

5'RACE with constant-segment primers built TCRalpha and TCRbeta cDNA libraries with UMIs. TCRdb redid the calling of the 5' RACE reads with MiXCR, one entry per CDR3 protein. The sample contains about 560,000 distinct CDR3 sequences, 15% to 20% of which appear only once. The table lists this clonotype with many counts. Its antigen is unidentified. Source material: PBMCs or a T cell subset sorted from them (not recorded which). The TCR sequence derives from an adult woman who had mild COVID-19 (a few samples of this study predate the infection). Cell type and time point are not known. The chain is built from TRBV5-1 and TRBJ2-6; either TRBD1 or TRBD2 may fit D (5 bases each). CDR3 sequence reads: CASSLGGTGANVLTF. For the CDR3, the DNA is TGCGCCAGCAGCTTGGGGGGGACTGGGGCCAACGTCCTGACTTTC.